This TCR beta chain is from a study of shared clonotypes between healthy human individuals. Study in general: Every donor yielded three CD4 naive, three CD4 memory, two CD8 naive and one CD8 memory plate. Findings and caveats of the study: What naive subsets generally showed was a larger estimated richness than memory subsets showed. Generation probabilities of non-shared clonotypes were lower (relative to those shared by all four donors).

Profiled with immunoSEQ multiplex PCR; TCRdb holds only in-frame clones, not every one. The sample consists of around 600,000 clones, about 95% of them appearing once. The CDR3 has 14 amino acids. Germline CDR1 and CDR2: MNHNY and SVGAGI (reference sequence). The V gene end was trimmed by 4 bases and the J gene end by 5 bases; junction bases not matched to a gene: 4. A word on this clone: Its antigen is unknown.

Naive CD8 populations comprised CD45RO-negative cells positively selected for CCR7, excluding terminally differentiated effector memory CD45RA+ cells. Healthy HIV-negative adults without recent acute infections or vaccinations served as donors. The specimen was naive CD8+ T cells sorted from blood. The genes are TRBV6-6 and TRBJ1-5; 8 bases agree with TRBD1. The TCR originated in a woman aged 30 to 39 in good health. The CDR3 sequence is CASSSTGVHQPQHF. Written as DNA, the CDR3 is TGTGCCAGCAGTTCGACAGGGGTCCATCAGCCCCAGCATTTT.